What follows are 20 T cell receptor beta chains derived from one specimen sequenced in a study of blood T cell repertoires in COVID-19. Measured with immunoSEQ multiplex PCR; TCRdb has only the in-frame clones, and not every one. This sample yields 150,000 to 200,000 clones, of which approximately 83% are seen a single time; roughly 5% belongs to the top ten. The source material was PBMCs or T cells enriched from blood (not recorded which). Receptors were obtained from a man between 65 and 85 years old who had been exposed to COVID-19.

The table lists this clone with a count of one. This chain uses TRBV11-2 with TRBJ2-3; 11 bases are a match to TRBD2. Trimming cost V 5 bases and J 0 bases; bases outside gene matches: 4. In germline, CDR1 is SGHAT, CDR2 FQNNGV. This CDR3 has 16 residues. The CDR3 sequence is CASSLTSGASTDTQYF. As DNA, the CDR3 is TGTGCCAGCAGCCTGACTAGCGGGGCTAGCACAGATACGCAGTATTTT.

The CDR3 DNA sequence: TGTGCCAGCGGGGTCTGGGACAGGGAATACTATGGCTACACCTTC. This sequence encodes CASGVWDREYYGYTF. J is TRBJ1-2 and V is TRBV7-2; TRBD1 matches at 9 bases. The ends lost 8 bases at V and 3 bases at J; junction bases unmatched: 10. The CDR3 has 15 amino acids. The germline gives CDR1 SGHTA, CDR2 FQGNSA.

V gene TRBV4-3 combines with J gene TRBJ2-7; possible D gene TRBD1, 5 bases. The V gene lost 0 bases and the J gene lost 5 bases, with 14 bases spanning the gap. Germline lookup yields CDR1 LGHNA and CDR2 YSLEER. The CDR3 length is 15 residues. The CDR3 here is CASSQDWQGINEQYF. The CDR3 DNA follows: TGCGCCAGCAGCCAAGATTGGCAGGGTATAAACGAGCAGTACTTC.

The CDR3 loop is CASSLLGAGKYGYTF. Here the CDR3 DNA reads TGTGCCAGCAGCCTCCTGGGGGCAGGAAAGTATGGCTACACCTTC. The J gene is TRBJ1-2, the V gene TRBV7-8, with D possibly TRBD1 on 6 matching bases. The CDR3 runs to 15 residues. V gave up 5 bases and J gave up 5 bases, with 18 bases separating them. In germline, CDR1 is SGHVS, CDR2 FQNEAQ.

The rearrangement links TRBV10-1 to TRBJ1-4; D may be TRBD1 (6 bases). V was clipped by 3 bases and J by 8 bases, with 10 bases between them. The CDR3 is 13 amino acids. CDR1 and CDR2 (germline): WNHNN, SYGVQD (reference sequence). CDR3 DNA sequence: TGCGCCAGCAGTGAACAGGGAACCGAAAAACTGTTTTTT. Its translation is CASSEQGTEKLFF.

Here the CDR3 DNA reads TGTGCCAGCAGCTATTCGGGGTGGGCTAATGAAAAACTGTTTTTT. Protein: CASSYSGWANEKLFF. The J gene is TRBJ1-4, the V gene TRBV13, with D unclear. CDR3 length: 15 amino acids. Germline V gene data show CDR1 as PRHDT and CDR2 as FYEKMQ (reference sequence). Trimming took off 4 bases at V and 3 bases at J, with 12 bases between the two ends.

The chain couples TRBV18 to TRBJ2-2, with 8 positions matching TRBD1. CDR3 length: 15 amino acids. Germline V gene sequence: CDR1 KGHSH, CDR2 LQKENI. After removal of 6 bases from V and 1 base from J, the junction contained 4 bases not matched to a gene. In DNA, the CDR3 is TGTGCCAGCTCGGGCGGACAGGGGAACACCGGGGAGCTGTTTTTT. Translation: CASSGGQGNTGELFF.

This clone was picked up one time. The chain employs TRBV7-8 and TRBJ2-1; 9 nucleotides align to TRBD2. Germline CDR1 is SGHVS and CDR2 is FQNEAQ. The CDR3 is made up of 15 amino acids. Trimming took 5 bases from V and 0 from J; bases not matched to a gene: 2. This CDR3 is CASSLSGSSYNEQFF. CDR3 nucleotide sequence: TGTGCCAGCAGCCTTAGCGGGAGCTCCTACAATGAGCAGTTCTTC.

The chain couples TRBV7-2 to TRBJ1-5; TRBD1 matches at 7 bases. Trimming removed 0 bases from V and 7 bases from J; junction bases left unmatched: 3. From germline, CDR1 is SGHTA and CDR2 FQGNSA. This CDR3 spans 14 amino acids. CDR3 sequence: CASSLAGGWQPQHF. CDR3 nucleotide sequence: TGTGCCAGCAGCTTAGCAGGGGGCTGGCAGCCCCAGCATTTT.

This clone was seen once. The V and J genes are TRBV11-3 and TRBJ2-1; 12 bases agree with TRBD2. Germline-derived CDR1 and CDR2 are SGHNT and YENEEA. This CDR3 is built from 15 residues. V was clipped by 1 base and J by 6 bases; unmatched bases: 1. CDR3 region: CASSLGTSGINEQFF. CDR3 bases: TGTGCCAGCAGCTTAGGGACTAGCGGGATCAATGAGCAGTTCTTC.

CDR3 amino acids: CASSARDRVDNEQFF. The CDR3 DNA is TGTGCCAGCAGCGCACGGGACAGGGTGGACAATGAGCAGTTCTTC. The rearrangement joins TRBV5-6 to TRBJ2-1, with 9 bases lining up with TRBD1. The CDR3 has 15 residues. CDR1 and CDR2 from the germline V gene are SGHDT and YYEEEE. With V trimmed by 4 bases and J by 5 bases, 7 bases remained unmatched.

This clone was seen a handful of times. The chain carries TRBV27 and TRBJ2-2; D is uncertain. Trimming cost V 2 bases and J 7 bases, with 20 bases left between them. Germline CDR1 MNHEY, CDR2 SMNVEV (reference sequence). CDR3 size: 17 residues. The DNA for the CDR3 is TGTGCCAGCAGTTTACCCTCCGACTTCTCCAATATCGGGGAGCTGTTTTTT. Translation gives CASSLPSDFSNIGELFF.

The chain combines TRBV18 with TRBJ1-1; tentative D call: TRBD1 (6 bases). The germline CDR1 and CDR2 sequences are KGHSH and LQKENI. Trimming left V 6 bases short and J 2 bases short, with 13 bases between. The CDR3 has 14 amino acids. The CDR3 sequence is CASSWGQSNTEAFF. The CDR3 nucleotides are TGTGCCAGCTCGTGGGGACAATCAAACACTGAAGCTTTCTTT.

J is TRBJ1-1 and V is TRBV5-1; D not resolved. Germline CDR1 and CDR2: SGHRS and YFSETQ. The CDR3 is 15 residues long. Trimming shortened V by 1 base and J by 0 bases, and 10 bases separated the two germline ends. As DNA, the CDR3 is TGCGCCAGCAGCTTGTTTCTGGGCATGAACACTGAAGCTTTCTTT. It is translated as CASSLFLGMNTEAFF.

The rearrangement joins TRBV28 to TRBJ1-2; possibly TRBD1 for D (6 bases). V lost 6 bases, J lost 8 bases, and 16 bases lay in between. Germline lookup yields CDR1 MDHEN and CDR2 SYDVKM. The CDR3 covers 13 residues. CDR3 in DNA: TGTGCCAGCAGGATACAGGGCTTTGGGGGCTACACCTTC. Its protein is CASRIQGFGGYTF.

J is TRBJ2-4 and V is TRBV6-2 or TRBV6-3; D remains unclear. The CDR3 has 13 amino acids. V was pared by 4 bases and J by 6 bases, with 10 bases between. CDR1 MNHEY and CDR2 SVGEGT come from the germline V gene. In DNA form, the CDR3 reads TGTGCCAGCAGTTTAAGACAACTAAACATTCAGTACTTC. This gives the protein CASSLRQLNIQYF.

The V gene is TRBV6-5, the J gene TRBJ2-3; TRBD1 aligns across 8 bases. Germline V gene data show CDR1 as MNHEY and CDR2 as SVGAGI. V dropped 8 bases and J dropped 4; count of bases not matched to a gene: 5. This CDR3 is built from 13 residues. CDR3 sequence: CASRTGGADTQYF. The CDR3 DNA reads as TGTGCCAGCCGAACAGGGGGTGCAGATACGCAGTATTTT.

The V gene is TRBV25-1, the J gene TRBJ1-2; D not resolved. V gave up 2 bases and J gave up 0 bases, with 7 bases separating them. This CDR3 is 14 amino acids long. CDR1 is MGHDK and CDR2 is SYGVNS in the germline V gene. The CDR3 sequence is CASSEPGTNYGYTF. The DNA of the CDR3 is TGTGCCAGCAGTGAACCGGGAACTAACTATGGCTACACCTTC.

This clone has a single count. This chain connects TRBV19 to TRBJ2-7; 7 bases are shared with TRBD2. V lost 10 bases to trimming and J lost 9 bases; unmatched junction nucleotides: 18. From germline, CDR1 is LNHDA and CDR2 SQIVND (reference sequence). The CDR3 totals 14 residues. The CDR3 DNA is TGTGCCACCAACGGGGAGGGCGGTGGGTTACCGCAGTACTTC. Translating gives CATNGEGGGLPQYF.

The chain couples TRBV4-1 to TRBJ2-1; TRBD1 is a possible D gene (6 bases). The V gene's germline CDR1 is MGHRA and CDR2 YSYEKL. Trimming removed 3 bases at V and 4 bases at J, with 10 bases between. The CDR3 consists of 14 residues. The CDR3 region has the DNA TGCGCCAGCAGCCAGGGGACATTGTACAATGAGCAGTTCTTC. It is translated as CASSQGTLYNEQFF.